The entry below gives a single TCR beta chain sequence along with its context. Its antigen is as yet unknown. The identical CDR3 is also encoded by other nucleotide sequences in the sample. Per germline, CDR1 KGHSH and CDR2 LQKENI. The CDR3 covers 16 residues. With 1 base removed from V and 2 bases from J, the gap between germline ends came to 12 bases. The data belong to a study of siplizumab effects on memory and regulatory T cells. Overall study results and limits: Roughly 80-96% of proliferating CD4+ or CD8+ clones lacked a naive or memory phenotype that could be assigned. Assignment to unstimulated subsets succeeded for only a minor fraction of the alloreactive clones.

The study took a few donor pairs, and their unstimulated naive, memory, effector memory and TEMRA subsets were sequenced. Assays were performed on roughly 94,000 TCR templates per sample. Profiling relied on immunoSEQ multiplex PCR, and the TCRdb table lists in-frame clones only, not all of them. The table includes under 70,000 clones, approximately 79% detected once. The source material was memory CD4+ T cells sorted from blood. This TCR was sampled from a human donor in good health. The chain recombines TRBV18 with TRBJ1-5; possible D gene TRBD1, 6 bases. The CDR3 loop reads CASSPREGGGNQPQHF. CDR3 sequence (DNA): TGTGCCAGCTCACCACGGGAAGGGGGAGGCAATCAGCCCCAGCATTTT.